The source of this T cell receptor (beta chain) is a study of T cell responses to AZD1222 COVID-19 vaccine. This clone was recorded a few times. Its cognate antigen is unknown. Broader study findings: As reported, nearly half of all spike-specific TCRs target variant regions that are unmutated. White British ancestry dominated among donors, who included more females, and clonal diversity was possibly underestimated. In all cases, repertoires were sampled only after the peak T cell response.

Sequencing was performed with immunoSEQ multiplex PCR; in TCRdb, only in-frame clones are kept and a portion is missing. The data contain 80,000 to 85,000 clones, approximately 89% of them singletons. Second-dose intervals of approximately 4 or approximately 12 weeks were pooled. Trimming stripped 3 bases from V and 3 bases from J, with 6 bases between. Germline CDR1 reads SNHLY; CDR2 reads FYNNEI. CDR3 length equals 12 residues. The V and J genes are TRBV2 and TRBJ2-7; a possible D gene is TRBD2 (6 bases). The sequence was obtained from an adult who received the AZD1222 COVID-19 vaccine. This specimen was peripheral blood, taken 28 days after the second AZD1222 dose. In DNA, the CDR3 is TGTGCCAGCAGTGACGGGAGCTACGAGCAGTACTTC. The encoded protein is CASSDGSYEQYF.